The entry that follows covers one T cell receptor beta chain sequence. The antigen remains undetermined. The PCR ran on 60 Vbeta and 13 Jbeta primers. Using immunoSEQ multiplex PCR, the repertoire was profiled, and TCRdb retains in-frame clones only, with some absent. This table has 85,000 to 100,000 clones, about nine tenths appearing once. The sample originates from a study of cytomegalovirus exposure and HLA in healthy donors. Turning to the study itself: Samples from HLA-typed donors yielded 85 million to 95 million unique TCRs in an early data release. Whole-study findings and limits: Rare TCR sequences predominated, though certain public TCRs were found in many donors.

Trimming cost V 3 bases and J 1 base, with 9 bases left between them. The CDR3 totals 14 residues. Germline lookup yields CDR1 KGHSH and CDR2 LQKENI. The origin of this receptor is a young man in good health and CMV-seropositive. V usage is TRBV18 and J usage is TRBJ1-1; D is possibly TRBD1 (5 bases). The specimen was PBMCs. CDR3 sequence reads: CASSPMTANTEAFF. The DNA of the CDR3 is TGTGCCAGCTCACCCATGACAGCGAACACTGAAGCTTTCTTT.